This T cell receptor beta chain comes out of a study of regulatory T cells in long-lasting Graves disease. Study-level points and caveats: Newly diagnosed patients shared 950 to 1,000 public clonotypes; persistent patients shared 2,500 to 3,000.

To make TCR beta libraries, researchers used iRepertoire HTBI primers and Arm-PCR of CDR3 regions. Each CDR3 protein gets one entry after TCRdb re-called the multiplex PCR reads with MiXCR. The repertoire holds 500,000 to 700,000 distinct CDR3 sequences, with roughly 16% as singletons. Described time point: newly diagnosed GD, antithyroid drugs for less than 3 months. PBMC-derived RNA was used for the TCR library. The sample holds many counts of this clonotype. Antigen specificity is unknown. These data also formed part of another study, on T cells in Graves' hyperthyroidism and ophthalmopathy.

The specimen was peripheral blood mononuclear cells (PBMCs), collected at new diagnosis, from a patient treated with antithyroid drugs. This receptor was obtained from a woman in her thirties with Graves disease.

The DNA for the CDR3 is TGTGCCAGCAGCAGACGGACCCCCGGTGGGGCTTTCTTT. Protein product: CASSRRTPGGAFF. The chain couples TRBV13 to TRBJ1-1; D is ambiguous. The CDR3 has 13 amino acids. The germline CDR1 and CDR2 sequences are PRHDT and FYEKMQ (reference sequence). Trimming pared 5 bases from V and 11 bases from J, leaving 18 bases between.